The clone carrying this T cell receptor (beta chain) was seen only a few times. The target antigen is unknown. Germline and junction disagree at one end, which may indicate a read error. The data were taken from a study of T cells in Graves' hyperthyroidism and ophthalmopathy. Study-wide points: Most expanded thyroid clonotypes above 0.001 recurred in blood. Ophthalmopathy, as predicted by the model, came a median 6.5 months after the prediction.

TCR beta CDR3 regions were amplified from RNA. The HTBI primer set served for first-round RT-PCR of the TCR CDR3. TCRdb re-analysed the multiplex PCR reads in MiXCR, keeping a single row per CDR3 protein. The sample consists of approximately 520,000 distinct CDR3 sequences, around 22% of them appearing once. A Clinical Activity Score of at least 3, a NOSPECS grade of at least 4 and a duration under 3 months were recorded in the ophthalmopathy patients. Exclusion followed for patients with uncontrolled infection, other autoimmune disease, pregnancy or lactation. CDR1 MDHEN and CDR2 SYDVKM come from the germline V gene. This CDR3 has 15 residues.

The rearrangement links TRBV28 to TRBJ2-4; the match to TRBD2 covers 7 bases. The TCR was taken from a woman aged 25-40 years with Graves' ophthalmopathy. What was sequenced was blood. This chain's CDR3 is CASSPPLGAGNIKYF. In DNA form, the CDR3 reads TGTGCCAGCAGTCCCCCCCTAGGAGCGGGAAACATTAAGTACTTC. Full variable domain (missing parts from reference TRBV28 and TRBJ2-4): DVKVTQSSRYLVKRTGEKVFLECVQDMDHENMFWYRQDPGLGLRLIYFSYDVKMKEKGDIPEGYSVSREKKERFSLILESASTNQTSMYLCASSPPLGAGNIKYFGAGTRLSVL.